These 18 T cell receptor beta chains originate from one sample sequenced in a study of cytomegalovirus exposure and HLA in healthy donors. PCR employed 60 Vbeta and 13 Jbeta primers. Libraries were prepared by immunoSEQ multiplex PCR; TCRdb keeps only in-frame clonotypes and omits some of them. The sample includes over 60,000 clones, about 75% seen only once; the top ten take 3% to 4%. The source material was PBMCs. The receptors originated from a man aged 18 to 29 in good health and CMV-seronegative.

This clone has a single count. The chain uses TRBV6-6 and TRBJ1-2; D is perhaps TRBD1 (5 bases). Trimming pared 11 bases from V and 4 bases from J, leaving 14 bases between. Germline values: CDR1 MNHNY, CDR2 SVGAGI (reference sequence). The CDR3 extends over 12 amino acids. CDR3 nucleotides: TGTGCCTCGACCGGGGGTGGCTATGGCTACACCTTC. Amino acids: CASTGGGYGYTF.

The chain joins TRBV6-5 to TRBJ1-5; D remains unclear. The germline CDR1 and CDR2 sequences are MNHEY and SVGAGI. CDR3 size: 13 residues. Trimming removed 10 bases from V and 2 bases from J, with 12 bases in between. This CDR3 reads CANYTRGNQPQHF. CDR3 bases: TGTGCCAACTATACGAGGGGCAATCAGCCCCAGCATTTT.

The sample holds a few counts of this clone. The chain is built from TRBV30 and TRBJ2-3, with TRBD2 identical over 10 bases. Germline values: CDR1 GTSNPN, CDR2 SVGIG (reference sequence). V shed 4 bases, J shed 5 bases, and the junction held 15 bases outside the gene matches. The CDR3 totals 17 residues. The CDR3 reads CAWTPLRTSGLQDTQYF. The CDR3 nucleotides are TGTGCCTGGACCCCCCTCCGGACTAGCGGTTTACAAGATACGCAGTATTTT.

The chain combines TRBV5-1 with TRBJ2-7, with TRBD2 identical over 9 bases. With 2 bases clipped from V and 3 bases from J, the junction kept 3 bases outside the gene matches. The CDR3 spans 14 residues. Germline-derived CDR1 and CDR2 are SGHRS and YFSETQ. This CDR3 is CASSFQTSGYEQYF. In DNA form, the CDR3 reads TGCGCCAGCAGCTTCCAGACTAGCGGCTACGAGCAGTACTTC.

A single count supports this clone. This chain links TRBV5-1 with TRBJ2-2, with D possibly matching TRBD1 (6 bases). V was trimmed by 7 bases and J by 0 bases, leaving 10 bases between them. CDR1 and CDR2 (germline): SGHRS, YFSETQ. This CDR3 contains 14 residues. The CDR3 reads CASYRDTNTGELFF. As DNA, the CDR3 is TGCGCCAGCTACAGGGACACGAACACCGGGGAGCTGTTTTTT.

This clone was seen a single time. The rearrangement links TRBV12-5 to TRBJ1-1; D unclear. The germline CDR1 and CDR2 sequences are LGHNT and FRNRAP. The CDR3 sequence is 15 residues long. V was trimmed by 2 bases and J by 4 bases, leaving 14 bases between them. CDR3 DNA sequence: TGTGCTAGTGGTTTGCGGAGGGCAAATGGCACTGAAGCTTTCTTT. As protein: CASGLRRANGTEAFF.

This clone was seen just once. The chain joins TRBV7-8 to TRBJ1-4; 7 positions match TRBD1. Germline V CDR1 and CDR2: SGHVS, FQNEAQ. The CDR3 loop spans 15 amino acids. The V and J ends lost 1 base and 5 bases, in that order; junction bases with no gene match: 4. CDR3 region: CASSLVGTENEKLFF. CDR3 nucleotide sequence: TGTGCCAGCAGCTTAGTGGGGACAGAGAATGAAAAACTGTTTTTT.

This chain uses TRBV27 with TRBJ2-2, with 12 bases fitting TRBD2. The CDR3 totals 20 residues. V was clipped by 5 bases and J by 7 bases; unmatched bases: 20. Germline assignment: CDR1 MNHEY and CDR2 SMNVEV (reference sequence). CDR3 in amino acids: CASSSLSGGQLAGGHGELFF. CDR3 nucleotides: TGTGCCAGCAGTAGTTTGTCCGGGGGGCAACTAGCGGGGGGCCACGGGGAGCTGTTTTTT.

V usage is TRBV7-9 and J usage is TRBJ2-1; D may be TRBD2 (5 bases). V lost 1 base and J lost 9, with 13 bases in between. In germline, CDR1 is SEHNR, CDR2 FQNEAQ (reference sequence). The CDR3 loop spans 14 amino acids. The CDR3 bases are TGTGCCAGCAGCTTAGATCGGGTAGCGTCTGAGCAGTTCTTC. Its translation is CASSLDRVASEQFF. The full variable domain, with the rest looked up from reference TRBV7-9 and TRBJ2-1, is DTGVSQNPRHKITKRGQNVTFRCDPISEHNRLYWYRQTLGQGPEFLTYFQNEAQLEKSRLLSDRFSAERPKGSFSTLEIQRTEQGDSAMYLCASSLDRVASEQFFGPGTRLTVL.

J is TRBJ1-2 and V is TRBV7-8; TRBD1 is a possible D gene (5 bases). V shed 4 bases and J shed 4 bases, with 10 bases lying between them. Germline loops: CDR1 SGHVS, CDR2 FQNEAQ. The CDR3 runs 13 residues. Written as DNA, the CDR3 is TGTGCCAGCAGCTCGACAGATTCCTATGGCTACACCTTC. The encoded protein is CASSSTDSYGYTF. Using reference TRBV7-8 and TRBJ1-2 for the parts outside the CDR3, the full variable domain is GAGVSQSPRYKVAKRGQDVALRCDPISGHVSLFWYQQALGQGPEFLTYFQNEAQLDKSGLPSDRFFAERPEGSVSTLKIQRTQQEDSAVYLCASSSTDSYGYTFGSGTRLTVV.

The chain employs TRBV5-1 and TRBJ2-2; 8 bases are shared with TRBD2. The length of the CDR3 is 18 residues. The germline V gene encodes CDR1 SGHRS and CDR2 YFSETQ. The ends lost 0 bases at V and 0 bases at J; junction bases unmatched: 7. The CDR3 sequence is CASSLGGGGGPNTGELFF. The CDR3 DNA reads TGCGCCAGCAGCTTGGGAGGCGGCGGGGGGCCGAACACCGGGGAGCTGTTTTTT.

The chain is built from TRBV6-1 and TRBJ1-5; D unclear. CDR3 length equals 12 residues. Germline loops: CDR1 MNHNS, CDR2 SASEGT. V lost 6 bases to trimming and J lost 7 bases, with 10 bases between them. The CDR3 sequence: CASRVGKQPQHF. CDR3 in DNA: TGTGCCAGCAGGGTCGGGAAACAGCCCCAGCATTTT.

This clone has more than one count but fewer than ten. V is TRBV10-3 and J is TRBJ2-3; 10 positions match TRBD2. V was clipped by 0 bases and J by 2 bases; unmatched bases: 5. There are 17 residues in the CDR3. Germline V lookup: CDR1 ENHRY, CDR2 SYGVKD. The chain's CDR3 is CAISESASGGYTDTQYF. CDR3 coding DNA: TGTGCCATCAGTGAGTCAGCTAGCGGGGGATACACAGATACGCAGTATTTT.

CDR3 amino acids: CASSRLLGSGQTHGYTF. DNA of the CDR3: TGTGCCAGCAGTCGATTGCTAGGGTCGGGACAGACCCATGGCTACACCTTC. The rearrangement joins TRBV27 to TRBJ1-2; 7 bases align to TRBD1. This CDR3 is built from 17 residues. Unmatched junction bases numbered 18, after V lost 5 bases and J lost 6 bases. CDR1 is MNHEY, CDR2 SMNVEV, per germline (reference sequence).

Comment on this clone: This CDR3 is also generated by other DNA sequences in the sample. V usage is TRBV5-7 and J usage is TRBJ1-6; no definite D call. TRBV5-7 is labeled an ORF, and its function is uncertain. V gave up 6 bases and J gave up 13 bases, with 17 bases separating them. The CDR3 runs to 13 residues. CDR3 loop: CASTPGGGGPLHF. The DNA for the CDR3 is TGTGCCAGCACTCCGGGCGGAGGAGGGCCCCTCCACTTT.

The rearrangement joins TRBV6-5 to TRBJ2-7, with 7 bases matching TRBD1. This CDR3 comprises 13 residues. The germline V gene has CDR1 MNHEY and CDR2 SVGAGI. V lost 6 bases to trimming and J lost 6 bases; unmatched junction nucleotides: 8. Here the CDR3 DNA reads TGTGCCAGCAGGCCCTTGACAGGGCGCGAGCAGTACGTC. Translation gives CASRPLTGREQYV.

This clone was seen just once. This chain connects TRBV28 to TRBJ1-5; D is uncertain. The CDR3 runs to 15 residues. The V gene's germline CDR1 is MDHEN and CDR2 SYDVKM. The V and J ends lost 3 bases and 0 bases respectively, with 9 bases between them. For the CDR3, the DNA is TGTGCCAGCAGTTTGAGCTTTCCTAGCAATCAGCCCCAGCATTTT. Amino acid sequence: CASSLSFPSNQPQHF.

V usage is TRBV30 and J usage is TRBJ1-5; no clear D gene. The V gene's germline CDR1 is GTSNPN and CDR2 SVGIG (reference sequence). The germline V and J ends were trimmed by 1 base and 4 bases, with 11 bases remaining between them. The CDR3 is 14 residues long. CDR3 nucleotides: TGTGCCTGGAGTGCGAGCGGGTTTAATCAGCCCCAGCATTTT. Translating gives CAWSASGFNQPQHF.